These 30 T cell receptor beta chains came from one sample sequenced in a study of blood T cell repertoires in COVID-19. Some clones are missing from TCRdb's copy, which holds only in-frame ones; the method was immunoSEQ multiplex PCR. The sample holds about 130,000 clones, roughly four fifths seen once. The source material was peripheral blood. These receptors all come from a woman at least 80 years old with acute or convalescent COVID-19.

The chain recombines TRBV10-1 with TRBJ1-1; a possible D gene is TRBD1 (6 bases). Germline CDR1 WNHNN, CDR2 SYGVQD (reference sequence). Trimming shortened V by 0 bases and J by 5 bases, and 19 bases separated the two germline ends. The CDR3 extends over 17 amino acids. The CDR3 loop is CASSESEGRGIRTEAFF. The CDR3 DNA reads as TGCGCCAGCAGTGAGTCCGAAGGAAGGGGGATTCGGACTGAAGCTTTCTTT.

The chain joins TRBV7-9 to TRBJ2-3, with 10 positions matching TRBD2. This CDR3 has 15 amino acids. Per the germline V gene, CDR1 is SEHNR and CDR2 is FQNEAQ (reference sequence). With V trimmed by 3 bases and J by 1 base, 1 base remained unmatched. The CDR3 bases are TGTGCCAGCAGCTTCAGCGGGGGGGGCACAGATACGCAGTATTTT. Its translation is CASSFSGGGTDTQYF.

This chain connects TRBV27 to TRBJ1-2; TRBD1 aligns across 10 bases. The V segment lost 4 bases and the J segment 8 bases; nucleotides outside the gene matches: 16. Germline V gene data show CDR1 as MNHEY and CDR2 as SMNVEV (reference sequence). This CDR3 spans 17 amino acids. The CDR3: CASSSRTGGILLGGYTF. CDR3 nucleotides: TGTGCCAGCAGTTCCCGGACAGGGGGTATTTTATTGGGAGGCTACACCTTC.

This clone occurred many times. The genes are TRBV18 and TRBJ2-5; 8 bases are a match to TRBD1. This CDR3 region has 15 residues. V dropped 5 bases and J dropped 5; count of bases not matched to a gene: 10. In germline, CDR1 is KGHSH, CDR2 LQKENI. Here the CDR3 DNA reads TGTGCCAGCTCAGTAGGCGGACAGGGATGGGAGACCCAGTACTTC. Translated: CASSVGGQGWETQYF. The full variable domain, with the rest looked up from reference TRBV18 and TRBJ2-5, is NAGVMQNPRHLVRRRGQEARLRCSPMKGHSHVYWYRQLPEEGLKFMVYLQKENIIDESGMPKERFSAEFPKEGPSILRIQQVVRGDSAAYFCASSVGGQGWETQYFGPGTRLLVL.

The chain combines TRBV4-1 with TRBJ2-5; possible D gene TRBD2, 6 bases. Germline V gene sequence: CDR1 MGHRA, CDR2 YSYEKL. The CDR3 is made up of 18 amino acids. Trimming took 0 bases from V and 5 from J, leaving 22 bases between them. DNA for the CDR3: TGCGCCAGCAGCCAAGATTGGGGGGTACGAGAGTTGAGTGAGACCCAGTACTTC. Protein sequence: CASSQDWGVRELSETQYF.

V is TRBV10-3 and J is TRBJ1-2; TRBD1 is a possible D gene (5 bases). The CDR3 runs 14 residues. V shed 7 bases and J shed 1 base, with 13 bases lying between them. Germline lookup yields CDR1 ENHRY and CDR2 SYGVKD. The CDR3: CAIMGGRFNYGYTF. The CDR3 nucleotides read TGTGCCATCATGGGGGGAAGGTTTAACTATGGCTACACCTTC.

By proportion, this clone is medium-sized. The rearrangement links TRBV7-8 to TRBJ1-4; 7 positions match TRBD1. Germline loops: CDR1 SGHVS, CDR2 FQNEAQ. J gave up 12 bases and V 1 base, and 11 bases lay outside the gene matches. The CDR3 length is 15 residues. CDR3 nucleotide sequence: TGTGCCAGCAGCTTAGGAGGGACAGCCTTACCAGAACTGTTTTTT. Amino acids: CASSLGGTALPELFF.

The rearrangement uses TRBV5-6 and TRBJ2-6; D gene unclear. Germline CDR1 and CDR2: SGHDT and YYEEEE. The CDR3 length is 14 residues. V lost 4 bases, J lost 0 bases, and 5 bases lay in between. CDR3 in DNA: TGTGCCAGCAGCCCGTACTCTGGGGCCAACGTCCTGACTTTC. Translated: CASSPYSGANVLTF.

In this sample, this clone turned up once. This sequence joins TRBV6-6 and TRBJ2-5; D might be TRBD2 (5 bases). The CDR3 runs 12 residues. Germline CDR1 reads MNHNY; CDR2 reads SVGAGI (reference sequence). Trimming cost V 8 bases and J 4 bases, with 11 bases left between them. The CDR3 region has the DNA TGTGCCAGCTCGGGGTCAGGAGAGACCCAGTACTTC. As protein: CASSGSGETQYF.

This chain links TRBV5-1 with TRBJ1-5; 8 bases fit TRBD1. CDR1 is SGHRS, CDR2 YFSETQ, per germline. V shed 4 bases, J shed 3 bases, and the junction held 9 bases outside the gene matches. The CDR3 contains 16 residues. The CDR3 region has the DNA TGCGCCAGCAGCCCCGGGGGACAGGAGACCAATCAGCCCCAGCATTTT. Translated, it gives CASSPGGQETNQPQHF.

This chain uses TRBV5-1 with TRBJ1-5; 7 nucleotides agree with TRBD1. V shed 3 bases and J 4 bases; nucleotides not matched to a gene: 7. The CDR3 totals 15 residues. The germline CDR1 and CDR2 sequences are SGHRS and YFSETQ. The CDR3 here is CASSSGVQGNQPQHF. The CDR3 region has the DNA TGCGCCAGCAGCTCTGGGGTACAGGGGAATCAGCCCCAGCATTTT.

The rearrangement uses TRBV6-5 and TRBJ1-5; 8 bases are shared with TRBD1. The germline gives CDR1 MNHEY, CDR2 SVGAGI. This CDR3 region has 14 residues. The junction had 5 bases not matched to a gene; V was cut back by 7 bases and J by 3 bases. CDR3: CASKDRGNNQPQHF. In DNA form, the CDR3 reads TGTGCCAGCAAAGACAGGGGTAACAATCAGCCCCAGCATTTT.

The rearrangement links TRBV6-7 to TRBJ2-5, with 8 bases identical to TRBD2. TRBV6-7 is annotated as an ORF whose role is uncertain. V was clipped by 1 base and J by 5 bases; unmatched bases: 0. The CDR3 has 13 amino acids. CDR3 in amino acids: CASSYLAGETQYF. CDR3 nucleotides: TGTGCCAGCAGTTACTTAGCGGGGGAGACCCAGTACTTC.

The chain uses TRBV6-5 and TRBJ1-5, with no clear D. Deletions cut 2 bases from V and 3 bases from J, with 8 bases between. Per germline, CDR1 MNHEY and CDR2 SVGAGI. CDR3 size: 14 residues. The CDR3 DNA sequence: TGTGCCAGCAGTTACGCACAGCTCAATCAGCCCCAGCATTTT. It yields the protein CASSYAQLNQPQHF.

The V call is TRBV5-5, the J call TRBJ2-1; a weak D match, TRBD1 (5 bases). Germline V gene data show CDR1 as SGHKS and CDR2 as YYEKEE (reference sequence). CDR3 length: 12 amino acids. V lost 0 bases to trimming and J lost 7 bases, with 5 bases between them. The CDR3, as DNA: TGTGCCAGCAGCTTGGCAGGGAATGAGCAGTTCTTC. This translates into CASSLAGNEQFF.

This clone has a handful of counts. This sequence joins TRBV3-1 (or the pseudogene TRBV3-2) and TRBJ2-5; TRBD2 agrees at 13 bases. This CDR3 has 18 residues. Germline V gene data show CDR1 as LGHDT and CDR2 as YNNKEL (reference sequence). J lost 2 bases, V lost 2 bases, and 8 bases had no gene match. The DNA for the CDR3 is TGTGCCAGCAGCCAACGTAGACTAGCGGGAGGACTTCAAGAGACCCAGTACTTC. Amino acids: CASSQRRLAGGLQETQYF.

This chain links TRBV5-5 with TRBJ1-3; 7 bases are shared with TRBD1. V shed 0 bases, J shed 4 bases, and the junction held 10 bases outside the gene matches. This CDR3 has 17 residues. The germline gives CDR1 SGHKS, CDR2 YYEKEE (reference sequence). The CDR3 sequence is CASSLEGGGARGNTIYF. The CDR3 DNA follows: TGTGCCAGCAGCTTGGAAGGAGGGGGCGCGAGAGGAAACACCATATATTTT.

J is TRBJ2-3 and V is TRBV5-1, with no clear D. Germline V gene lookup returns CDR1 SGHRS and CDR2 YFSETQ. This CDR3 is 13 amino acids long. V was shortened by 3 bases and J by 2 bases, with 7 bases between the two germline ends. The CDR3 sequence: CASSSRFTDTQYF. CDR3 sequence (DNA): TGCGCCAGCAGCTCCCGTTTCACAGATACGCAGTATTTT.

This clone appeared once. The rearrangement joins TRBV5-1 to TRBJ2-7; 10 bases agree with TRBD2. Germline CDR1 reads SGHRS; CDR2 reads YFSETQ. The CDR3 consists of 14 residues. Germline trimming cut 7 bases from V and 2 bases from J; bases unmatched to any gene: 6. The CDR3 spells CASHSGGTTYEQYF. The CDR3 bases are TGCGCCAGCCATAGCGGGGGGACAACCTACGAGCAGTACTTC. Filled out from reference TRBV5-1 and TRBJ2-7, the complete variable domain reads KAGVTQTPRYLIKTRGQQVTLSCSPISGHRSVSWYQQTPGQGLQFLFEYFSETQRNKGNFPGRFSGRQFSNSRSEMNVSTLELGDSALYLCASHSGGTTYEQYFGPGTRLTVT.

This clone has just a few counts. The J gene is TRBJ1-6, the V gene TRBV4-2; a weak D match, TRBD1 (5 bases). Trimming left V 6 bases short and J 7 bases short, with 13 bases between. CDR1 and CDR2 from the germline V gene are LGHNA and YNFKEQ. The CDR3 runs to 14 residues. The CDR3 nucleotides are TGTGCCAGCAGACGCACCAGGACAAATTCACCCCTCCACTTT. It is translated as CASRRTRTNSPLHF.

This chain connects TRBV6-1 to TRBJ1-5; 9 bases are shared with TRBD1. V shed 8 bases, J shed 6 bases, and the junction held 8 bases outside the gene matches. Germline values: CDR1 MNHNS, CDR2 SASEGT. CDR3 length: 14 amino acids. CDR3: CASGLQGAGQPQHF. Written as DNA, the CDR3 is TGTGCCAGCGGGTTACAGGGGGCAGGTCAGCCCCAGCATTTT.

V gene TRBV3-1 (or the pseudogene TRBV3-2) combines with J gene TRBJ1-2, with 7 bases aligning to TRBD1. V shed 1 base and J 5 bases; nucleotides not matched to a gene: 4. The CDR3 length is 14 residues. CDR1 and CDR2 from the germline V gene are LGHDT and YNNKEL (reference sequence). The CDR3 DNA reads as TGTGCCAGCAGCCAAGTTACAGGGGAGTATGGCTACACCTTC. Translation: CASSQVTGEYGYTF.

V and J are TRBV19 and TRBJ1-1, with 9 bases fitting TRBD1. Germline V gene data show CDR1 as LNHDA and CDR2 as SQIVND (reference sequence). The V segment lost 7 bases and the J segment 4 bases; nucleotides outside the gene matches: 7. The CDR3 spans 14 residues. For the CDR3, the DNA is TGTGCCAGTACCCTGACAGGGGGGGTCACTGAAGCTTTCTTT. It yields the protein CASTLTGGVTEAFF. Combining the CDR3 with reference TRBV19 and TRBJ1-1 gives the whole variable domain DGGITQSPKYLFRKEGQNVTLSCEQNLNHDAMYWYRQDPGQGLRLIYYSQIVNDFQKGDIAEGYSVSREKKESFPLTVTSAQKNPTAFYLCASTLTGGVTEAFFGQGTRLTVV.

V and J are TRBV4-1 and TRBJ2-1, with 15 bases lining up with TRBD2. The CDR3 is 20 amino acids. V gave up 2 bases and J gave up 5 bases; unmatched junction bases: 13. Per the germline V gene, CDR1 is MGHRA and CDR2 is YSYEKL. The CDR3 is CASSQPGLAGGPLNHNEQFF. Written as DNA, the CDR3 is TGCGCCAGCAGCCAACCGGGACTAGCGGGGGGTCCCCTTAACCACAATGAGCAGTTCTTC.

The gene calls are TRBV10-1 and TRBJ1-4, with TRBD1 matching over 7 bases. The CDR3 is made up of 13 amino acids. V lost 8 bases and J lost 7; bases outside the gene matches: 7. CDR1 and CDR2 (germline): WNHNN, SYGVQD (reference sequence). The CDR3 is CASPGTDREKLFF. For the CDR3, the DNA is TGCGCCAGCCCGGGGACAGATCGTGAAAAACTGTTTTTT.

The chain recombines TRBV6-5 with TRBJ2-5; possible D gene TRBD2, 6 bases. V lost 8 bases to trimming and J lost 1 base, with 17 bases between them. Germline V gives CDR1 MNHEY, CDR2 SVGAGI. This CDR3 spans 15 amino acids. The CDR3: CASGTPKGIQETQYF. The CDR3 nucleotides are TGTGCCAGCGGGACTCCAAAGGGCATCCAAGAGACCCAGTACTTC.

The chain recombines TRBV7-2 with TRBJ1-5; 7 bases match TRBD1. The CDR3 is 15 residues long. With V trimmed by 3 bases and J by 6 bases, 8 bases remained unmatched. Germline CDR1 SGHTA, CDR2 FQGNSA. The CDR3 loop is CASSLRQGLGQPQHF. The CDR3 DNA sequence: TGTGCCAGCAGCTTGAGACAGGGTCTGGGTCAGCCCCAGCATTTT.

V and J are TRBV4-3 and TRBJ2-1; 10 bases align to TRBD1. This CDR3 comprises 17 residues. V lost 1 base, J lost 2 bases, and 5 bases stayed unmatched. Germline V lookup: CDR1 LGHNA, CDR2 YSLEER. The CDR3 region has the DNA TGCGCCAGCAGCCAAGGAGGGACAGGGGACGCCTACAATGAGCAGTTCTTC. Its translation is CASSQGGTGDAYNEQFF.

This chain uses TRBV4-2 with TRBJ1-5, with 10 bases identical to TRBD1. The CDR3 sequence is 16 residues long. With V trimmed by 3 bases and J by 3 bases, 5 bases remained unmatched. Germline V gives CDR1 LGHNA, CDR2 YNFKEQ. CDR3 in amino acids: CASSQRGTGVNQPQHF. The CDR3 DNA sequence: TGTGCCAGCAGCCAGAGGGGGACAGGGGTCAATCAGCCCCAGCATTTT.

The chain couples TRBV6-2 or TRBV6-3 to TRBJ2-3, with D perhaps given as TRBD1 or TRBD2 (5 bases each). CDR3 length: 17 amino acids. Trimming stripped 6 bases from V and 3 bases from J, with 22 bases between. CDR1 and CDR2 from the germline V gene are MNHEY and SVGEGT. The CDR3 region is CASSRGGMSRVTDTQYF. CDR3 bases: TGTGCCAGCAGCCGGGGTGGAATGAGCAGGGTGACAGATACGCAGTATTTT.